This record concerns one T cell receptor (beta chain) sequence. What it recognizes is unknown. The record originates from a study of OX40 agonist ivuxolimab in advanced cancers. The data were produced by immunoSEQ multiplex PCR, yet TCRdb's version contains in-frame clones alone and is incomplete. The table shows fewer than 70,000 clones, with under 85% occurring only once. Findings of the study overall: In CD8+ T cells, expanded clones were on average more numerous than in CD4+.

The TCR originated in an adult with an advanced solid tumor such as melanoma, head and neck, liver or kidney cancer. The sequenced sample was CD4+ or CD8+ T cells sorted from blood, obtained in a trial of the OX40 agonist ivuxolimab.

DNA for the CDR3: TGTGCCAGCTCACCACCCGGGACAGAGAACACCGGGGAGCTGTTTTTT. It encodes CASSPPGTENTGELFF. The genes are TRBV18 and TRBJ2-2, with 7 bases identical to TRBD1. The germline V gene encodes CDR1 KGHSH and CDR2 LQKENI. Losses at the gene ends were 0 bases for V and 1 base for J; bases not matched to a gene: 2. This CDR3 is built from 16 residues.